This T cell receptor beta chain is from a study of T cell changes during pregnancy in multiple sclerosis (dated by TCRdb to between 2019 and 2020). Study-level background: The study looked at changes in the T cell repertoire across pregnancy in women with multiple sclerosis.

The library was obtained by the immunoSEQ multiplex PCR assay. The immuneACCESS repertoire file appears here via TCRdb, limited to in-frame rearrangements. These files lack a portion of the clones; in checked studies, under half of the deficit traces to unresolved V genes, and the cause of the others is not known. Recorded for this sample are roughly 49,000 clones; roughly 92% of them occurred a single time. The ten largest clones represent roughly 0.34% of the sample. This clone was counted a single time. Its antigen target is currently unknown. Base qualities were left out, and no much larger clone turns up one base away. The CDR3 goes from the cysteine to the phenylalanine over 12 residues. Here the CDR3 DNA is all that survives: 36 bases in frame from base 1. The germline V gene (reference sequence) gives CDR1 as GTSNPN and CDR2 as SVGIG. V and J lose 7 bases and 3 bases, and a span of 13 bases separates them.

The receptor's source is a female donor in good health, enrolled as a control in a pregnancy study. The sequence joins TRBV30 to TRBJ2-7; 6 matching bases give a weak D call of TRBD2. The sample was CD4+ T cells from peripheral blood mononuclear cells, taken in the second trimester of pregnancy. At the DNA level, the sequence is TGTGCCTCCGGGACTTCGTTCTACGAGCAGTACTTC. It is translated as CASGTSFYEQYF.